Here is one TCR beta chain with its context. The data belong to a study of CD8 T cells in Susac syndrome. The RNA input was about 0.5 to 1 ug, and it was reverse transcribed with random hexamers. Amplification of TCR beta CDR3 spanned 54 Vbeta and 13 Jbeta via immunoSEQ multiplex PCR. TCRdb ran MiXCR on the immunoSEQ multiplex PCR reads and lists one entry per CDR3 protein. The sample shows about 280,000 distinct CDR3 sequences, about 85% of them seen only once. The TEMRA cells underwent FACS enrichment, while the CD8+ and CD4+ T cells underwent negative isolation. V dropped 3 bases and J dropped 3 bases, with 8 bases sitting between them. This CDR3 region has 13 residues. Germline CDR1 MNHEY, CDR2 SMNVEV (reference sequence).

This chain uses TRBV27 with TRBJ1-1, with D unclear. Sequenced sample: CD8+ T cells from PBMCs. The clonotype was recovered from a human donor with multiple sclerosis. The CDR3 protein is CASSLGRYTEAFF. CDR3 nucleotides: TGTGCCAGCAGTTTGGGCCGTTACACTGAAGCTTTCTTT.